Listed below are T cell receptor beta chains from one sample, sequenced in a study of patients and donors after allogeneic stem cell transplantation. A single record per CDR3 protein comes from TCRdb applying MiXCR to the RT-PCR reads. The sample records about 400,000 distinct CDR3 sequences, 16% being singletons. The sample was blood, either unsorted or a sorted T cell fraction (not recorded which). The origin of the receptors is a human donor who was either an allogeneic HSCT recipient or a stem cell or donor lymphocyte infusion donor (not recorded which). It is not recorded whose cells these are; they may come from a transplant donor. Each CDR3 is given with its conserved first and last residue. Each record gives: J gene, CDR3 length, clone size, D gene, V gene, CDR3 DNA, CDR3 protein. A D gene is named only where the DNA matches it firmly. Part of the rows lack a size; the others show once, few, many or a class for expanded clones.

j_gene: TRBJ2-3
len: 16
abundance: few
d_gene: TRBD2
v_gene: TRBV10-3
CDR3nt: TGTGCCATCAGTGAGTCGAAACGGGGGGTCACAGATACGCAGTATTTT
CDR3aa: CAISESKRGVTDTQYF

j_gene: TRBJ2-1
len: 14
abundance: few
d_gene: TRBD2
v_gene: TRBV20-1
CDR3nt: TGCAGTGCTAGAGTGTTAGCGGGACTGGATGAGCAGTTCTTC
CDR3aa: CSARVLAGLDEQFF

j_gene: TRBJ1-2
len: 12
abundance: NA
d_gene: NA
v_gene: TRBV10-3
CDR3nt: TGTGCCATCAGATGGGGTGGGGTCGGCTACACCTTC
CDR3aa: CAIRWGGVGYTF

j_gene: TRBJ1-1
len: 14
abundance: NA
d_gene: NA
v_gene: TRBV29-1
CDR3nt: TGCAGCGTTGAAGAGGGGGGGGCCAGCACTGAAGCTTTCTTT
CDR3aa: CSVEEGGASTEAFF

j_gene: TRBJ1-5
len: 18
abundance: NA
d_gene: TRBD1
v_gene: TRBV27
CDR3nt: TGTGCCAGCAGTTTATCGTACGACAGGGTTGGTAGCAATCAGCCCCAGCATTTT
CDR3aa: CASSLSYDRVGSNQPQHF

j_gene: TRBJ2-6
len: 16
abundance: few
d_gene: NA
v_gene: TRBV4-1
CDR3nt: TGCGCCAGCAGCCAAGTTCGGGCCTCTGGGGCCAACGTCCTGACTTTC
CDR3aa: CASSQVRASGANVLTF

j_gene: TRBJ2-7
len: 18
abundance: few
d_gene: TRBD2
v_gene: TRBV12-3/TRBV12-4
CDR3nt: TGTGCCAGCAGTTTGTGGGGGTACGGACTAGCGGGACGGGACGAGCAGTACTTC
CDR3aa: CASSLWGYGLAGRDEQYF

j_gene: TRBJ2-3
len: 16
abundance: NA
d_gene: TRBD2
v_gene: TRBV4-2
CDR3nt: TGTGCCAGCAGCCAAGCCGGGACTAGCGGGAGGGATACGCAGTATTTT
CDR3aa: CASSQAGTSGRDTQYF

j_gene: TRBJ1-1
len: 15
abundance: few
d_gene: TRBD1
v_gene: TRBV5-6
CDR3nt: TGTGCCAGCAGCTCGCCACCCCGGGACAGGGCGTCAGCTTTCTTT
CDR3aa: CASSSPPRDRASAFF

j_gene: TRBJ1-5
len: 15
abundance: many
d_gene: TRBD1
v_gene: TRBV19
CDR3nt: TGTGCCAGTACCTCGGGACAGACATCCAATCAGCCCCAGCATTTT
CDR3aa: CASTSGQTSNQPQHF

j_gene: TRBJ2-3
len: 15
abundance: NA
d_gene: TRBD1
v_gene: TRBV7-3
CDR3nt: TGTGCCAGCAGCCCACTACCGGGACAGATTGATACGCAGTATTTT
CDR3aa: CASSPLPGQIDTQYF

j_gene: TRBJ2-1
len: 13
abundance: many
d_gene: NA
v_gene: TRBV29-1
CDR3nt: TGCAGCGTCACAGGGTCGACCTACAATGAGCAGTTCTTC
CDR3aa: CSVTGSTYNEQFF

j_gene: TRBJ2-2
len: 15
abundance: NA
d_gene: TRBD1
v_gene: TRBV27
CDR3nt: TGTGCCAGCAGTTCGGGACAGAAATACACCGGGGAGCTGTTTTTT
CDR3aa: CASSSGQKYTGELFF

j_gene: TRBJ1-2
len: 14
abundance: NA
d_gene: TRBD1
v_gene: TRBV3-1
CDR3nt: TGTGCCAGCAGCCAAGGGGACAGGGGCTATGGCTACACCTTC
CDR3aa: CASSQGDRGYGYTF